These 26 T cell receptor beta chains came from one sample sequenced in a study of brain T cells in children with intractable seizures. Described time point: blood from clinic visit 5 months post-surgery; TSC patient then seizure free. Produced via immunoSEQ multiplex PCR; TCRdb's table is partial and in-frame only. The table has hundreds of thousands of clones, about 93% seen once. The sample in question was peripheral blood, obtained 4 to 6 months after surgery. The receptors here all came from a boy under three years old with tuberous sclerosis and intractable seizures.

The chain combines TRBV5-6 with TRBJ2-5, with TRBD2 as a possible D gene (5 bases). CDR1 is SGHDT, CDR2 YYEEEE, per germline. Trimming left V 4 bases short and J 4 bases short, with 14 bases between. The CDR3 extends over 14 amino acids. Written as DNA, the CDR3 is TGTGCCAGCAGCCCAGCAGTAGAGGGAGAGACCCAGTACTTC. This sequence encodes CASSPAVEGETQYF.

The V and J genes are TRBV5-8 and TRBJ2-5; TRBD2 aligns across 11 bases. The CDR3 has 15 amino acids. With V trimmed by 3 bases and J by 3 bases, 4 bases remained unmatched. The germline gives CDR1 SGHTS, CDR2 YDEGEE. CDR3 sequence reads: CASSSGTSGKETQYF. The CDR3 DNA follows: TGTGCCAGCAGCTCAGGGACTAGCGGAAAAGAGACCCAGTACTTC.

The chain recombines TRBV7-2 with TRBJ2-1; TRBD2 matches 9 bases. The ends lost 1 base at V and 7 bases at J; junction bases unmatched: 5. CDR3 length: 15 amino acids. Germline-derived CDR1 and CDR2 are SGHTA and FQGNSA. CDR3 residues: CASSLGLAEWNEQFF. As DNA, the CDR3 is TGTGCCAGCAGCTTAGGACTAGCGGAGTGGAATGAGCAGTTCTTC.

In DNA form, the CDR3 reads TGCGCCAGCAGTGGGAACCTGAGGACCCCTGAAGCTTTCTTT. It yields the protein CASSGNLRTPEAFF. The V and J genes are TRBV5-1 and TRBJ1-1; D is undetermined. Germline V gene data show CDR1 as SGHRS and CDR2 as YFSETQ. This CDR3 has 14 residues. Between the trimmed V and J ends, which lost 5 bases and 6 bases, there was a span of 17 bases.

The chain is built from TRBV2 and TRBJ1-1; 7 nucleotides line up with TRBD1. The CDR3 is made up of 14 amino acids. The ends lost 5 bases at V and 0 bases at J; junction bases unmatched: 3. Germline CDR1 and CDR2: SNHLY and FYNNEI. CDR3 protein: CASSRDRLNTEAFF. The CDR3 DNA sequence: TGTGCCAGCAGTCGGGACAGACTGAACACTGAAGCTTTCTTT.

This chain connects TRBV1 to TRBJ2-3; TRBD2 reflects the table's D call only, with no check against the DNA. TRBV1 is listed as a pseudogene. This CDR3 contains 16 residues. The CDR3 DNA reads as TGCACCAGCAGCCAGTCACTAGCGGGAGGTACAGATACGCAGTATTTT. Protein: CTSSQSLAGGTDTQYF.

V gene TRBV7-2 combines with J gene TRBJ2-7; D perhaps matches TRBD2 (6 bases). CDR1 is SGHTA and CDR2 is FQGNSA in the germline V gene. Deletions cut 5 bases from V and 2 bases from J, with 16 bases between. The CDR3 has 15 amino acids. CDR3 sequence (DNA): TGTGCCAGCAGCAGACGAGGTGGGGGGACCTACGAGCAGTACTTC. Translating gives CASSRRGGGTYEQYF.

The chain employs TRBV2 and TRBJ1-2, with 10 positions matching TRBD1. V lost 5 bases to trimming and J lost 2 bases; unmatched junction nucleotides: 5. Germline V gives CDR1 SNHLY, CDR2 FYNNEI. The CDR3 length is 15 residues. CDR3 DNA sequence: TGTGCCAGCAGTAGAGACAGGGGGCGCAACTATGGCTACACCTTC. This translates into CASSRDRGRNYGYTF.

The genes are TRBV18 and TRBJ2-1; D not certain. CDR1 and CDR2 (germline): KGHSH, LQKENI. There are 11 residues in the CDR3. V lost 2 bases to trimming and J lost 5 bases, with 1 base between them. CDR3 amino acids: CASSPNNEQFF. As DNA, the CDR3 is TGTGCCAGCTCACCAAACAATGAGCAGTTCTTC. Full variable domain (rest looked up from reference TRBV18 and TRBJ2-1): NAGVMQNPRHLVRRRGQEARLRCSPMKGHSHVYWYRQLPEEGLKFMVYLQKENIIDESGMPKERFSAEFPKEGPSILRIQQVVRGDSAAYFCASSPNNEQFFGPGTRLTVL.

This chain uses TRBV25-1 with TRBJ1-6; weak D call: TRBD1 (5 bases). The ends were cut back, 1 base at V and 7 bases at J, with 17 bases in the middle. The CDR3 runs 17 residues. Per the germline V gene, CDR1 is MGHDK and CDR2 is SYGVNS. In DNA, the CDR3 is TGTGCCAGCAGTGAATTAACAGGATCTGGTAGCAATTCACCCCTCCACTTT. This gives the protein CASSELTGSGSNSPLHF.

The chain links TRBV10-2 to TRBJ1-5, with 9 bases that match TRBD1. Trimming at V came to 7 bases and at J to 7 bases, leaving 8 bases not matched to a gene. Germline V gene data show CDR1 as WSHSY and CDR2 as SAAADI. The CDR3 has 14 residues. CDR3 DNA: TGCGCCAGCATGATGTACAGGGGGCAACAGCCCCAGCATTTT. Its translation: CASMMYRGQQPQHF.

The rearrangement joins TRBV14 to TRBJ2-1, with TRBD2 matching 13 bases. The CDR3 has 18 residues. The germline V gene encodes CDR1 SGHDN and CDR2 FVKESK. The ends lost 1 base at V and 0 bases at J; junction bases unmatched: 3. The CDR3 spells CASSQATSGGSSYNEQFF. The DNA for the CDR3 is TGTGCCAGCAGCCAAGCGACTAGCGGGGGGAGCTCCTACAATGAGCAGTTCTTC.

The V gene is TRBV9, the J gene TRBJ2-7; possible D gene TRBD1, 6 bases. Per the germline V gene, CDR1 is SGDLS and CDR2 is YYNGEE. Trimming took off 3 bases at V and 2 bases at J, with 12 bases between the two ends. The CDR3 totals 14 residues. CDR3 DNA: TGTGCCAGCAGCGAACAGGGTATGGCCTACGAGCAGTACTTC. Residues: CASSEQGMAYEQYF. The full variable domain, completed using reference TRBV9 and TRBJ2-7, is DSGVTQTPKHLITATGQRVTLRCSPRSGDLSVYWYQQSLDQGLQFLIQYYNGEERAKGNILERFSAQQFPDLHSELNLSSLELGDSALYFCASSEQGMAYEQYFGPGTRLTVT.

The chain carries TRBV25-1 and TRBJ2-7, with unresolved D. Trimming took 3 bases from V and 2 from J, leaving 8 bases between them. CDR3 length: 13 amino acids. The germline V gene has CDR1 MGHDK and CDR2 SYGVNS. The CDR3 region is CASSEDGTYEQYF. Here the CDR3 DNA reads TGTGCCAGCAGTGAGGACGGAACCTACGAGCAGTACTTC.

The chain couples TRBV19 to TRBJ1-1; a weak D match, TRBD1 (5 bases). V lost 5 bases and J 6 bases, leaving 13 bases between the germline ends. The CDR3 has 13 residues. Germline CDR1 is LNHDA and CDR2 is SQIVND (reference sequence). The CDR3 here is CASSRAGKAEAFF. CDR3 bases: TGTGCCAGTAGTCGGGCAGGGAAAGCTGAAGCTTTCTTT.

The chain carries TRBV3-1 (or the pseudogene TRBV3-2) and TRBJ2-1; 8 bases fit TRBD2. The germline CDR1 and CDR2 sequences are LGHDT and YNNKEL (reference sequence). There are 15 residues in the CDR3. Trimming at V came to 4 bases and at J to 6 bases, leaving 8 bases not matched to a gene. The CDR3 DNA reads as TGTGCCAGCAGCCCGGGACTAGAGTCCCCCAATGAGCAGTTCTTC. This translates into CASSPGLESPNEQFF.

V is TRBV5-1 and J is TRBJ2-3; TRBD1 might be the D (5 bases). The CDR3 spans 16 residues. Germline V lookup: CDR1 SGHRS, CDR2 YFSETQ. Trimming stripped 2 bases from V and 3 bases from J, with 16 bases between. In DNA, the CDR3 is TGCGCCAGCAGCTTTCAAGGGGCCTCCGGGACAGATACGCAGTATTTT. Translation: CASSFQGASGTDTQYF.

The rearrangement joins TRBV6-5 to TRBJ1-6; D is ambiguous. Germline CDR1 reads MNHEY; CDR2 reads SVGAGI. The CDR3 is 15 residues long. The V and J ends lost 8 bases and 4 bases respectively, with 15 bases between them. CDR3: CASAIDRTYNSPLHF. The DNA of the CDR3 is TGTGCCAGCGCGATCGACCGGACTTATAATTCACCCCTCCACTTT.

On this clone itself: Other DNA sequences in this specimen translate into the identical CDR3. The CDR3 loop reads CSARGGNEQYF. Written as DNA, the CDR3 is TGCAGTGCTAGGGGAGGGAACGAGCAGTACTTC. The chain is built from TRBV20-1 and TRBJ2-7, with 7 bases aligning to TRBD2. The CDR3 loop spans 11 amino acids. Trimming took 3 bases from V and 5 from J; bases not matched to a gene: 1. Germline V gives CDR1 DFQATT, CDR2 SNEGSKA (reference sequence).

The chain couples TRBV6-5 to TRBJ1-1; D perhaps matches TRBD1 (5 bases). Trimming left V 3 bases short and J 5 bases short, with 16 bases between. CDR1 and CDR2 from the germline V gene are MNHEY and SVGAGI. This CDR3 has 15 amino acids. The CDR3 region has the DNA TGTGCCAGCAGTTATCAAATCACCAGGGTTACTGAAGCTTTCTTT. Protein sequence: CASSYQITRVTEAFF.

This chain links TRBV9 with TRBJ1-6; D is unclear. Germline assignment: CDR1 SGDLS and CDR2 YYNGEE. Trimming stripped 0 bases from V and 6 bases from J, with 10 bases between. The CDR3 runs 15 residues. The CDR3 coding sequence is TGTGCCAGCAGCGTAGCGGACTCCCTTAATTCACCCCTCCACTTT. Translation gives CASSVADSLNSPLHF.

A single count supports this clone. The genes are TRBV11-3 and TRBJ2-2, with D unclear. This CDR3 region has 15 residues. Germline CDR1 reads SGHNT; CDR2 reads YENEEA. Trimming left V 2 bases short and J 7 bases short, with 14 bases between. CDR3 sequence (DNA): TGTGCCAGCAGCTTAATGTTTCAATCGGTCGGGGAGCTGTTTTTT. Translation: CASSLMFQSVGELFF. Combining the CDR3 with reference TRBV11-3 and TRBJ2-2 gives the whole variable domain EAGVVQSPRYKIIEKKQPVAFWCNPISGHNTLYWYLQNLGQGPELLIRYENEEAVDDSQLPKDRFSAERLKGVDSTLKIQPAELGDSAVYLCASSLMFQSVGELFFGEGSRLTVL.

Points on this clone: Other DNA sequences from this sample encode an identical CDR3 as well. V is TRBV18 and J is TRBJ1-5; D not resolved. The CDR3 covers 13 residues. In germline, CDR1 is KGHSH, CDR2 LQKENI. The V gene lost 1 base and the J gene lost 6 bases, with 7 bases spanning the gap. The CDR3 is CASSPQGSQPQHF. The CDR3 DNA reads TGTGCCAGCTCACCACAGGGAAGTCAGCCCCAGCATTTT.

The rearrangement joins TRBV24-1 to TRBJ1-2; D unresolved. Trimming left V 12 bases short and J 0 bases short, with 10 bases between. Germline V lookup: CDR1 KGHDR, CDR2 SFDVKD. This CDR3 is built from 12 residues. The CDR3 sequence: CAANTANYGYTF. The CDR3 coding sequence is TGTGCCGCCAATACAGCTAACTATGGCTACACCTTC.

CDR3 protein: CATSRESGTSPHEQYF. The CDR3 DNA is TGTGCCACCAGCAGAGAATCGGGGACAAGTCCCCACGAGCAGTACTTC. V and J are TRBV15 and TRBJ2-7; possibly TRBD1 for D (6 bases). The germline V gene encodes CDR1 LNHNV and CDR2 YYDKDF (reference sequence). The CDR3 covers 16 residues. V was trimmed by 0 bases and J by 5 bases, leaving 17 bases between them.

The rearrangement links TRBV15 to TRBJ1-1; D gene ambiguous. V gave up 0 bases and J gave up 1 base, with 3 bases separating them. Looked up from germline, CDR1 is LNHNV and CDR2 is YYDKDF (reference sequence). This CDR3 has 13 residues. This CDR3 reads CATSREGNTEAFF. In nucleotides, the CDR3 is TGTGCCACCAGCAGAGAAGGGAACACTGAAGCTTTCTTT.